This T cell receptor beta chain originates from a study of cytomegalovirus exposure and HLA in healthy donors. As concerns this clone: Its antigen is still unknown.

The PCR had 60 Vbeta and 13 Jbeta primers. Sequencing used immunoSEQ multiplex PCR; TCRdb keeps in-frame clones, though not all of them. Of 81,000 or so clones in the sample, roughly 60% were seen once. The study's findings and limits: As a later analysis showed, a missense DCLRE1C variant was linked to trimming of TCR beta V- and J-genes.

Trimming shortened V by 2 bases and J by 0 bases, and 11 bases separated the two germline ends. Germline lookup yields CDR1 MDHEN and CDR2 SYDVKM. CDR3 size: 15 residues. What was sequenced was PBMCs. This TCR came from a woman under 40 in good health and CMV-seropositive. The chain carries TRBV28 and TRBJ2-7; D is unresolved. CDR3 coding DNA: TGTGCCAGCAGTTTAGATCCGGGTAGCTCCTACGAGCAGTACTTC. It codes for CASSLDPGSSYEQYF.